This TCR beta chain emerged from a study of T cell responses to AZD1222 COVID-19 vaccine. About the research overall: Second doses were pooled across both intervals (about 4 or about 12 weeks).

For this clone: No antigen is known for it.

The CDR3 extends over 13 amino acids. Germline V gene sequence: CDR1 KGHDR, CDR2 SFDVKD. Trimming removed 4 bases at V and 2 bases at J, with 7 bases between. Assay: immunoSEQ multiplex PCR; the TCRdb copy retains only in-frame clones and omits some. The sample includes about 150,000 clones, approximately 90% seen only once; the top ten take around 2.6%. Points from the study as a whole: Variant regions that are unmutated are reportedly the target of nearly half of spike-specific TCRs. Repertoires were sampled only after the peak T cell response.

The sequence was collected from an adult in good health. Here the sequenced sample was peripheral blood, taken on day 0 of AZD1222 vaccination. The chain links TRBV24-1 to TRBJ1-2, with D possibly being TRBD1 (5 bases). Here the CDR3 DNA reads TGTGCCACCAGTGAAGGGGCCAACTATGGCTACACCTTC. Translated: CATSEGANYGYTF.